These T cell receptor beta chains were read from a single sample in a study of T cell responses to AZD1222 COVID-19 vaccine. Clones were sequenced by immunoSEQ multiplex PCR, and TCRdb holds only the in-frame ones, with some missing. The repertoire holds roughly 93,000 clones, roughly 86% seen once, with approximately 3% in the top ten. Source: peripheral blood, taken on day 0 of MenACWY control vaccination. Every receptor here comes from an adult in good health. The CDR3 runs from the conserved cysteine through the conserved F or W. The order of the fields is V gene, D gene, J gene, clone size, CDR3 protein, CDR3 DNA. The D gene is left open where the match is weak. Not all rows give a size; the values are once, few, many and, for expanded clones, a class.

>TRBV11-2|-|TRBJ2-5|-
CASSLDGPAKGFVVLETQYF
TGTGCCAGCAGCTTAGACGGACCCGCCAAGGGGTTTGTTGTTTTAGAGACCCAGTACTTC
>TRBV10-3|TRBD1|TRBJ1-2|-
CAIREGAVNYGYTF
TGTGCCATCAGGGAGGGGGCAGTTAACTATGGCTACACCTTC
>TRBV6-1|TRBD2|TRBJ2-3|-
CASSEPHLMAGGLTDTQYF
TGTGCCAGCAGTGAACCCCACTTAATGGCGGGGGGCCTTACGGATACGCAGTATTTT
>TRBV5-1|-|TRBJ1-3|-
CASSLDGVYSGNTIYF
TGCGCCAGCAGCTTGGACGGGGTCTACTCTGGAAACACCATATATTTT
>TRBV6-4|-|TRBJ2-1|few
CASSGDSYNEQFF
TGTGCCAGCAGTGGAGACAGCTACAATGAGCAGTTCTTC
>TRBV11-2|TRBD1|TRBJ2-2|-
CASSLNGGTGFGTGELFF
TGTGCCAGCAGCTTAAATGGGGGGACAGGGTTCGGGACCGGGGAGCTGTTTTTT
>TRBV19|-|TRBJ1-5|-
CASTLGSPINQPQHF
TGTGCCAGTACCCTGGGGAGTCCGATAAACCAGCCCCAGCATTTT
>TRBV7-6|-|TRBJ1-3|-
CASSLTVGVPGNTIYF
TGTGCCAGCAGCTTGACCGTAGGGGTTCCAGGAAACACCATATATTTT
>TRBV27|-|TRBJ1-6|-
CASSLGATYNSPLHF
TGTGCCAGCAGTTTAGGGGCAACTTATAATTCACCCCTCCACTTT
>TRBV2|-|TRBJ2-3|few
CANLGASTDTQYF
TGTGCCAACCTGGGAGCGTCTACAGATACGCAGTATTTT
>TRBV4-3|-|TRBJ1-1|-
CASSQEVAVGTEAFF
TGCGCCAGCAGCCAAGAAGTGGCGGTGGGCACTGAAGCTTTCTTT
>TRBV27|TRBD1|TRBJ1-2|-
CASSLGIGQVSYTF
TGTGCCAGCAGTTTGGGCATCGGACAGGTTAGCTACACCTTC
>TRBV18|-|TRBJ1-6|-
CASSPLQQGNSPLHF
TGTGCCAGCTCACCACTACAGCAAGGGAATTCACCCCTCCACTTT
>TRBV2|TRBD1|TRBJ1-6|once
CASTLTGGDSPLHF
TGTGCCAGCACTCTAACAGGGGGCGATTCACCCCTCCACTTT
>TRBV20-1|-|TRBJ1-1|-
CSARAHTEAFF
TGCAGTGCCAGGGCCCACACTGAAGCTTTCTTT
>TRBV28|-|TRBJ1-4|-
CASSFRGLTRTNEKLFF
TGTGCCAGCAGTTTCCGCGGGCTAACCAGAACTAATGAAAAACTGTTTTTT
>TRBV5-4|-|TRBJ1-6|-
CASRADGSSYNSPLHF
TGTGCCAGCAGGGCTGACGGGTCCTCCTATAATTCACCCCTCCACTTT
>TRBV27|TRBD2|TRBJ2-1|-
CASSQTSGGSYNEQFF
TGTGCCAGCAGCCAAACTAGCGGGGGGTCCTACAATGAGCAGTTCTTC
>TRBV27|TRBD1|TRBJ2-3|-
CASSGQGAITDTQYF
TGTGCCAGCAGCGGACAGGGGGCGATAACAGATACGCAGTATTTT
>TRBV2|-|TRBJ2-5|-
CASSEGFLNMGQETQYF
TGTGCCAGCAGTGAAGGTTTTTTGAATATGGGGCAAGAGACCCAGTACTTC
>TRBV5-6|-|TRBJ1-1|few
CASSLALSEAFF
TGTGCCAGCAGCTTGGCCCTCTCTGAAGCTTTCTTT
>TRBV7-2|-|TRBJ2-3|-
CASSLGRLSTDTQYF
TGTGCCAGCAGCTTAGGCAGGCTTAGCACAGATACGCAGTATTTT
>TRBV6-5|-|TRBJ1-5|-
CASSYSRNLGQPQHF
TGTGCCAGCAGTTACTCGCGGAACCTGGGTCAGCCCCAGCATTTT
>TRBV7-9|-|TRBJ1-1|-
CASSFRVGAVSDTEAFF
TGTGCCAGCAGCTTTCGTGTCGGGGCGGTTTCCGACACTGAAGCTTTCTTT
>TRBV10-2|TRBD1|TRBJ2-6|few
CASSVARGRLGANVLTF
TGCGCCAGCAGTGTTGCCAGGGGGCGGCTAGGGGCCAACGTCCTGACTTTC
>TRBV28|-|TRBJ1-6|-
CASGLVTLHF
TGTGCCAGCGGGCTTGTAACCCTCCACTTT
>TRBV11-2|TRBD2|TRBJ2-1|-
CASSLVGGGAGNEQFF
TGTGCCAGCAGCTTAGTGGGCGGGGGGGCCGGCAATGAGCAGTTCTTC
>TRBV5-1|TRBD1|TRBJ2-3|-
CASSPGQGVADTQYF
TGCGCCAGCAGCCCGGGACAGGGGGTGGCAGATACGCAGTATTTT
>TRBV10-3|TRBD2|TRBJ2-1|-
CAISESGGASNEQFF
TGTGCCATCAGTGAAAGCGGGGGGGCCAGCAATGAGCAGTTCTTC
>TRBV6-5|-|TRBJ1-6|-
CASSYGGRSPLHF
TGTGCCAGCAGTTACGGGGGTCGGTCACCCCTCCACTTT
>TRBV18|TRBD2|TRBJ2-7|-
CASSPRLAGDPYEQYF
TGTGCCAGCTCACCCCGACTAGCGGGGGACCCCTACGAGCAGTACTTC
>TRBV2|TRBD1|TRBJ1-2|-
CASRETGGSNYGYTF
TGTGCCAGCAGGGAGACAGGGGGTAGTAACTATGGCTACACCTTC
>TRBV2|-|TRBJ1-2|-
CASSEQGPNYGYTF
TGTGCCAGCAGTGAACAGGGGCCGAACTATGGCTACACCTTC
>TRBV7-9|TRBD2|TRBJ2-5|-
CASSLTAGGLETQYF
TGTGCCAGCAGCTTAACAGCGGGGGGGCTAGAGACCCAGTACTTC
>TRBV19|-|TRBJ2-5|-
CASSISASMQETQYF
TGTGCCAGTAGTATATCCGCCTCTATGCAAGAGACCCAGTACTTC
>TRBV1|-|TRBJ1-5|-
CTSSSHPRDSNQPQHF
TGCACCAGCAGCTCCCACCCGCGGGATAGCAATCAGCCCCAGCATTTT
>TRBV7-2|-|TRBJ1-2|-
CASSPTREGNGYTF
TGTGCCAGCAGCCCCACGAGAGAGGGTAATGGCTACACCTTC
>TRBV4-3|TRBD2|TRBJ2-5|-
CASSQDAGGAGGETQYF
TGCGCCAGCAGCCAAGATGCCGGGGGGGCCGGTGGAGAGACCCAGTACTTC
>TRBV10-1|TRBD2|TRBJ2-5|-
CASTRWTSGGANPETQYF
TGCGCCAGCACTAGATGGACTAGCGGGGGGGCGAACCCAGAGACCCAGTACTTC
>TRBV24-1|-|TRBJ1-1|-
CATSPGGRYTEAFF
TGTGCCACCAGCCCGGGGGGGCGGTACACTGAAGCTTTCTTT
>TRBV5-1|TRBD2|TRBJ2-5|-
CASSFRPQGGGGPETQYF
TGCGCCAGCAGCTTTCGTCCCCAGGGCGGGGGGGGACCAGAGACCCAGTACTTC
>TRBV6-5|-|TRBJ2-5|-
CASRTAGRQETQYF
TGTGCCAGCAGGACGGCGGGGCGACAAGAGACCCAGTACTTC